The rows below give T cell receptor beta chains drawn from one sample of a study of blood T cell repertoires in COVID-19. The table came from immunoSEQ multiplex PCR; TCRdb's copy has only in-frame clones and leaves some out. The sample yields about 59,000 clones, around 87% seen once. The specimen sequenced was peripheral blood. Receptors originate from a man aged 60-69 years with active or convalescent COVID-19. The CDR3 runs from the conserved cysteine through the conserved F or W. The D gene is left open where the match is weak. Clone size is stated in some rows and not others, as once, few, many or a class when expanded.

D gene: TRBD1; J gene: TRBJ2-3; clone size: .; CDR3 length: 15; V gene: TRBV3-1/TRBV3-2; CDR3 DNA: TGTGCCAGCAGCCCGCAGGGGGCCGTGGGAGATACGCAGTATTTT; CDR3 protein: CASSPQGAVGDTQYF
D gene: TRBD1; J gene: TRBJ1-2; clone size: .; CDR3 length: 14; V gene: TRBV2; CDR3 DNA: TGTGCCAGCAGACGGGACAGGGAGTGGGGTGGCTACACCTTC; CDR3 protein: CASRRDREWGGYTF
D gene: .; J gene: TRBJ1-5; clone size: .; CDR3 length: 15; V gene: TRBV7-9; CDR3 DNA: TGTGCCAGCAGCTTAGGCGGACAGAGCAATCAGCCCCAGCATTTT; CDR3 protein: CASSLGGQSNQPQHF
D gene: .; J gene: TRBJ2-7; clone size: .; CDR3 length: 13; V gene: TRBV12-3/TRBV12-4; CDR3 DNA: TGTGCCAGCAGTCGTACAGCTTCCTACGAGCAGTACTTC; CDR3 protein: CASSRTASYEQYF
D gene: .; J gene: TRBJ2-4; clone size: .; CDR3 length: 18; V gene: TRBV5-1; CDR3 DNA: TGCGCCAGCAGCTCGGGTAGCCCAGATTCACTAGCCAAAAACATTCAGTACTTC; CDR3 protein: CASSSGSPDSLAKNIQYF
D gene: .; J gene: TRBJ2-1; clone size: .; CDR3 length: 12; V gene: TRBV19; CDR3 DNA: TGTGCCAGTGGCGGGCCTTACAATGAGCAGTTCTTC; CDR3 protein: CASGGPYNEQFF
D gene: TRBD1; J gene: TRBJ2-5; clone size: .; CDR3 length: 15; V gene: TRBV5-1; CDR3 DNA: TGCGCCAGCAGCTCCGGACAGGGGATGGGAGAGACCCAGTACTTC; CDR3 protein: CASSSGQGMGETQYF
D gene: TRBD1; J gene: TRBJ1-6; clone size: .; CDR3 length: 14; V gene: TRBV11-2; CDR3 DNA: TGTGCCAGCAGCTTCCAGGGGGCAAATTCACCCCTCCACTTT; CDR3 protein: CASSFQGANSPLHF
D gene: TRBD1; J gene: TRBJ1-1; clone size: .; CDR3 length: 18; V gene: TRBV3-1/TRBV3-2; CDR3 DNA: TGTGCCAGCAGCCAAGATTTCTCAAACGGACAGGCGAACACTGAAGCTTTCTTT; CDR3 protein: CASSQDFSNGQANTEAFF
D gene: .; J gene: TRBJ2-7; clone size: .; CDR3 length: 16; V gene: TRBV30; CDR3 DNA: TGTGCCTGGAGTGCGGGGACCGGGGGATTTATCTACGAGCAGTACTTC; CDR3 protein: CAWSAGTGGFIYEQYF
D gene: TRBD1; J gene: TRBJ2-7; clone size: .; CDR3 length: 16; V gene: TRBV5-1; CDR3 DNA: TGCGCCAGCAGCCTGGGGCCCCAGGGGGCAGTCTACGAGCAGTACTTC; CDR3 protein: CASSLGPQGAVYEQYF
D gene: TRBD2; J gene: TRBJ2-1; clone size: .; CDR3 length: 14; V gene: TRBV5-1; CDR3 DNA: TGCGCCAGCAGTTTGACTAGCGGGAGTGGTGAGCAGTTCTTC; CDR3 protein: CASSLTSGSGEQFF
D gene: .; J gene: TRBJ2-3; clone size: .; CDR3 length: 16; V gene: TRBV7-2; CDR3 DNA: TGTGCCAGCAGCTTAGTAGGGGGAACTAGCACAGATACGCAGTATTTT; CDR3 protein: CASSLVGGTSTDTQYF
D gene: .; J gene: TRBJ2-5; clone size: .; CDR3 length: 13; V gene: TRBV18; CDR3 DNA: TGTGCCAGCTTTGCAACTAGTCAAGAGACCCAGTACTTC; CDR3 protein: CASFATSQETQYF
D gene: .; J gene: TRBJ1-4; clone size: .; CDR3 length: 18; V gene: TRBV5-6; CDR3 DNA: TGTGCCAGCAGCTTGTCAGTTGTGCTGGGGGGGAATAATGAAAAACTGTTTTTT; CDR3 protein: CASSLSVVLGGNNEKLFF
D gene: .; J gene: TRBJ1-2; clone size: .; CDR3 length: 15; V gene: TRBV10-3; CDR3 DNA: TGTGCCATCAGTGAGAATCCAGGGTCGCTCGATGGCTACACCTTC; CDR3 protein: CAISENPGSLDGYTF
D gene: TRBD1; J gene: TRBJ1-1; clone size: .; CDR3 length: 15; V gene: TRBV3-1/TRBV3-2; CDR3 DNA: TGTGCCAGCAGCCCCTCCACCGGGACAGGGAAAGAGGCTTTCTTT; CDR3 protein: CASSPSTGTGKEAFF
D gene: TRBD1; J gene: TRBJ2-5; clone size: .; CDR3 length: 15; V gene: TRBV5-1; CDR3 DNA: TGCGCCAGCAGCGGCGCCCAGGGGGCACAAGAGACCCAGTACTTC; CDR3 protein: CASSGAQGAQETQYF
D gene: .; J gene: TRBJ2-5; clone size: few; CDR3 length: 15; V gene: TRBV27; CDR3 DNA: TGTGCCAGCAGTTTCTCCGGACTACTGCAAGAGACCCAGTACTTC; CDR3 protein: CASSFSGLLQETQYF
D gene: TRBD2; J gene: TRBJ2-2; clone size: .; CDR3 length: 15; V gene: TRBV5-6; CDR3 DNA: TGTGCCAGCAGCAGAGCGGGGGGTTACACCGGGGAGCTGTTTTTT; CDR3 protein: CASSRAGGYTGELFF
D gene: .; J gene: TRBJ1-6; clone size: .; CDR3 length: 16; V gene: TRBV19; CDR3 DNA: TGTGCCAGTAGTATGGGAGCCAGGGGAAAGGGGTCACCCCTCCACTTT; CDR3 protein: CASSMGARGKGSPLHF
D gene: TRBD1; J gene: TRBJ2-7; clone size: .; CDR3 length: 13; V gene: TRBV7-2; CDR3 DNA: TGTGCCAGCAGCCCTCGGACAGGGTACGAGCAGTACTTC; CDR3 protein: CASSPRTGYEQYF
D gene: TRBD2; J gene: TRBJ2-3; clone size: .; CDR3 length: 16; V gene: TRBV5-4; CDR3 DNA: TGTGCCAGCAGCCATCAACGACTAGCGGGAGGGGATACGCAGTATTTT; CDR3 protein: CASSHQRLAGGDTQYF
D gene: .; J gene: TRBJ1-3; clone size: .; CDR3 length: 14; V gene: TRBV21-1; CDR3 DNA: TGTGCCAGCAGACAGGTGAATGGCGGAAACACCATATATTTT; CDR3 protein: CASRQVNGGNTIYF
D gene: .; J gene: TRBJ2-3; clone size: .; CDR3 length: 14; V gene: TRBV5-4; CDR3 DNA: TGTGCCACCGACCTCGGGTCTAGCACAGATACGCAGTATTTT; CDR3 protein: CATDLGSSTDTQYF
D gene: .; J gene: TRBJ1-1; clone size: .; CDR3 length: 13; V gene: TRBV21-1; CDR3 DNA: TGTGCCAGCAGCAAAAACAGGGAGACTGAAGCTTTCTTT; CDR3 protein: CASSKNRETEAFF
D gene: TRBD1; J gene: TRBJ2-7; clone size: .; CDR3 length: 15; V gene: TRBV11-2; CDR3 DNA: TGTGCCAGCAGCGCGACAGGGTCAGGACCCTACGAGCAGTACTTC; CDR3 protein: CASSATGSGPYEQYF
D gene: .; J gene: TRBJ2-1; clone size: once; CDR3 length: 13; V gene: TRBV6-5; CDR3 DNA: TGTGCCAGCAGTTCCGCAGGGAATGGTGAGCAGTTCTTC; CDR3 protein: CASSSAGNGEQFF
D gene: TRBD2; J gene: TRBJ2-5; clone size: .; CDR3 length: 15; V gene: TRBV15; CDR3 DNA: TGTGCCACCAGCGGACCAGGGAGGGTCCAAGAGACCCAGTACTTC; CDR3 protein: CATSGPGRVQETQYF
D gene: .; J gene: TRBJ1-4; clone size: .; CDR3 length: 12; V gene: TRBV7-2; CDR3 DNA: TGTGCCAGCAGCTTCAGGGGTGAAAAACTGTTTTTT; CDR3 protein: CASSFRGEKLFF
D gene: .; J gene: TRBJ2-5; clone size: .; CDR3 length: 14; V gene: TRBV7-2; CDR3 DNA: TGTGCCAGCAGCCTCGGACAGCTACAAGAGACCCAGTACTTC; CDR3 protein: CASSLGQLQETQYF
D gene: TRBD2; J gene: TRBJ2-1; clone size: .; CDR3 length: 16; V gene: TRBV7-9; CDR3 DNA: TGTGCCAGCAGCTTAGGGAGGACTAGCGGGATAGTTGAGCAGTTCTTC; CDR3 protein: CASSLGRTSGIVEQFF
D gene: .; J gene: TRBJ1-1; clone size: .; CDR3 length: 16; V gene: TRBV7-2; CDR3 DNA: TGTGCCAGCAGCTCATCCCTGTTACTTCAGAACACTGAAGCTTTCTTT; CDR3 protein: CASSSSLLLQNTEAFF
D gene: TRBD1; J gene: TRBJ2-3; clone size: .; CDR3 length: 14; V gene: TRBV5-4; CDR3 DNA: TGTGCCAGCAGCTGGGACAGGGCTTCAGATACGCAGTATTTT; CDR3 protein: CASSWDRASDTQYF
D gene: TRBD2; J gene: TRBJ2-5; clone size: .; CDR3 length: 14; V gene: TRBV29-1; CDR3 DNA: TGCAGCGCCACGGCTAGCGGGATCCAAGAGACCCAGTACTTC; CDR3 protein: CSATASGIQETQYF
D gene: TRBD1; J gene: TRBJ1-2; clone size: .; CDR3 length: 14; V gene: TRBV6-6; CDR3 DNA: TGTGCCAGCAATTCAGGGGGCGTAATCTATGGCTACACCTTC; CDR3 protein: CASNSGGVIYGYTF
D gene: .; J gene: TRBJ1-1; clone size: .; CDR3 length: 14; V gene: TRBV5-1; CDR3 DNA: TGCGCCAGCAGCTTCGAAGGGGCGACGGCTGAAGCTTTCTTT; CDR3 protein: CASSFEGATAEAFF
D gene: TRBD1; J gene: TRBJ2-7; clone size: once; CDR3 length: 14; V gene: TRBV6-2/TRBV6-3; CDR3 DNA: TGTGCCAGCAGTTACGGACAGGGGGCCTACGAGCAGTACTTC; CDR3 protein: CASSYGQGAYEQYF
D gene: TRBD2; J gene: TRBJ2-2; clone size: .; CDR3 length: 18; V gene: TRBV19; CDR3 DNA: TGTGCCAGTAGCGGGAACCGACTAGCGGGGGGTCGGGGCGGGGAGCTGTTTTTT; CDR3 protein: CASSGNRLAGGRGGELFF
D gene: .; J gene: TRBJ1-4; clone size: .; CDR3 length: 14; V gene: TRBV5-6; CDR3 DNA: TGTGCCAGCAGCTCGGATTTCCAGGGTGAAAAACTGTTTTTT; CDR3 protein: CASSSDFQGEKLFF
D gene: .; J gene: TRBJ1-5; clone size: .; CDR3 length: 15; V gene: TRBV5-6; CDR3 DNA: TGTGCCAGCAGCCTACGGCAGGGCGGCAATCAGCCCCAGCATTTT; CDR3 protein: CASSLRQGGNQPQHF
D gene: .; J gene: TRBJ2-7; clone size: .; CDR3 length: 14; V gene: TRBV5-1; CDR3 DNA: TGCGCCAGCAGCTTGGCAGCGGGCCTTAGGGAGCAGTACTTC; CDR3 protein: CASSLAAGLREQYF
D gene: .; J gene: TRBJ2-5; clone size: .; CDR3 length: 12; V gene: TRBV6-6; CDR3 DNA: TGTGCCAGCAGTTACCCCCGGGAGACCCAGTACTTC; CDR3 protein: CASSYPRETQYF
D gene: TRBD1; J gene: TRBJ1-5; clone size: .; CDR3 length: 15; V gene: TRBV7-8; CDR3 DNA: TGTGCCAGCAGCTCGTACGACAGGGGGGACAGGACCCAGCATTTT; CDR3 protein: CASSSYDRGDRTQHF
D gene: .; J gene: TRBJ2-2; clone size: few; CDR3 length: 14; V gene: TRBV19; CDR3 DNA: TGTGCCAGTAGTATTAGACAAAACACCGGGGAGCTGTTTTTT; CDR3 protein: CASSIRQNTGELFF
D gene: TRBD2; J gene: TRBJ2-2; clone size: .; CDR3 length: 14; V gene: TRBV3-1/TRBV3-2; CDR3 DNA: TGTGCCAGCAGCCTTACGGGAGGCGCCGGGGAGCTGTTTTTT; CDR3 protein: CASSLTGGAGELFF
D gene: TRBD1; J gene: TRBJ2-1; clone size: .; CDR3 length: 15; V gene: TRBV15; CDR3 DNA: TGTGCCACCAGCAAAGAAGGGGCAGGGGGCTGGGAGCAGTTCTTC; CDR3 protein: CATSKEGAGGWEQFF
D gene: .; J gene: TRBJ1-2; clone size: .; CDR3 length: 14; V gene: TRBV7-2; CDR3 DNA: TGTGCCAGCAGCGCGACGACAGGCGGCTATGGCTACACCTTC; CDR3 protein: CASSATTGGYGYTF
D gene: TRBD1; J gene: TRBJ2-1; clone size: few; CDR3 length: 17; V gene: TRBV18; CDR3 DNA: TGTGCCAGCTCACCACTCGGGCCAGGGGGCCCCTACAATGAGCAGTTCTTC; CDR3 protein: CASSPLGPGGPYNEQFF
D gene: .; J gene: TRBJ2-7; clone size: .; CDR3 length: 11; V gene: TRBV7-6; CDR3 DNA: TGTGCCAGCAGCAACACAGACGAGCAGTACTTC; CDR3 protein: CASSNTDEQYF
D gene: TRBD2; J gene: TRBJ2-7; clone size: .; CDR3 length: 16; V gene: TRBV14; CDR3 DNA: TGTGCCAGCAGCCCCAGTAGCGGGAGGCCCCCCTACGAGCAGTACTTC; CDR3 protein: CASSPSSGRPPYEQYF
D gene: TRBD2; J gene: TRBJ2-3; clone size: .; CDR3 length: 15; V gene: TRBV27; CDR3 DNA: TGTGCCAGCAGTTTATCCACTAGCGCAACAGATACGCAGTATTTT; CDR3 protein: CASSLSTSATDTQYF
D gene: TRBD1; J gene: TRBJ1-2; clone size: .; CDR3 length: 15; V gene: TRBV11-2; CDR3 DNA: TGTGCCAGCAGCTTGATGGGACAGGGGTTCTATGGCTACACCTTC; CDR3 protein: CASSLMGQGFYGYTF